This T cell receptor beta chain was sequenced in a study of blood T cell repertoires in COVID-19. At the level of the study: PBMCs, B-cell-depleted T cells, or T cells provided the cDNA or gDNA that made up the material.

V was pared by 4 bases and J by 6 bases, with 5 bases of the junction left unmatched. The germline CDR1 and CDR2 sequences are MNHEY and SMNVEV (reference sequence). The CDR3 covers 14 residues. Authors' processing steps: Reference gene primer amplification gave estimated nucleated cell counts. Sequenced by immunoSEQ multiplex PCR; TCRdb stores in-frame clones only, minus some. The D gene and trimming were derived from the DNA, and the V and J assignments and clone size from that table. The sample has 80,000 to 90,000 clones, roughly 86% seen once. The specimen was peripheral blood. The V call is TRBV27, the J call TRBJ1-2; 10 nucleotides align to TRBD1. This receptor was taken from a man aged 40-49 years with acute or convalescent COVID-19. CDR3 bases: TGTGCCAGCAGTTCCGGGACAGGGGATGATGGCTACACCTTC. This codes for CASSSGTGDDGYTF.